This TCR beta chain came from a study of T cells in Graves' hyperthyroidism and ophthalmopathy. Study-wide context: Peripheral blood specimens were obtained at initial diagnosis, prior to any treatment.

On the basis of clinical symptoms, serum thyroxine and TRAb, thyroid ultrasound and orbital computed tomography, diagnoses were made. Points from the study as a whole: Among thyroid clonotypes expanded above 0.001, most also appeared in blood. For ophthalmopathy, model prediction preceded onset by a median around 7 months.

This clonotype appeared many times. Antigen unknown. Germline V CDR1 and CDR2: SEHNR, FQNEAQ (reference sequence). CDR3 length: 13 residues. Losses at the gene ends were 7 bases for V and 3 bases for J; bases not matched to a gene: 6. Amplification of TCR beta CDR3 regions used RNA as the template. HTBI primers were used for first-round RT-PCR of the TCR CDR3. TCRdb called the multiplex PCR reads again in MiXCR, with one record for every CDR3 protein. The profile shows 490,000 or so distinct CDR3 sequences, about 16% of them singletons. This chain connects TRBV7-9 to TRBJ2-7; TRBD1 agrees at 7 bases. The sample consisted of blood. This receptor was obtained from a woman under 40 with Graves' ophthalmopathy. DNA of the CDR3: TGTGCCAGCACCTCCGGGACAGTCTACGAGCAGTACTTC. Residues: CASTSGTVYEQYF.